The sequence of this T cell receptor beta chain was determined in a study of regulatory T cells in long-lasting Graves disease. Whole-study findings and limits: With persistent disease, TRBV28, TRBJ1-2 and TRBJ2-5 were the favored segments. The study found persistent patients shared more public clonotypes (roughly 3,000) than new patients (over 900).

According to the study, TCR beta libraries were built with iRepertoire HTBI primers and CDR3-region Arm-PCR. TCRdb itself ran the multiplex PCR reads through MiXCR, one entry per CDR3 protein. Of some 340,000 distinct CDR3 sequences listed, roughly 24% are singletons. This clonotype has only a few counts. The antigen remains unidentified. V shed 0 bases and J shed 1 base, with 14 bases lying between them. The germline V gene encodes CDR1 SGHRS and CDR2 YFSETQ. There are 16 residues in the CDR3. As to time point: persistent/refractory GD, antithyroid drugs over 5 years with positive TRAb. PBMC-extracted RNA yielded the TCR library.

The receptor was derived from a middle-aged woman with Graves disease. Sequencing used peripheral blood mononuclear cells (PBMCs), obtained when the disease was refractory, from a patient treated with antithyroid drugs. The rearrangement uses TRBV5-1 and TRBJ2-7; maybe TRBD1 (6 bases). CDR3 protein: CASSLALSRGSYEQYF. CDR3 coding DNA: TGCGCCAGCAGCTTGGCTCTAAGCAGGGGATCCTACGAGCAGTACTTC.